A single sample is the source of the 21 T cell receptor beta chains below, sequenced in a study of blood T cell repertoires in COVID-19. Assay used: immunoSEQ multiplex PCR; TCRdb lists only in-frame clones, some missing. This table has around 100,000 clones, about nine tenths appearing once. The sequenced material came from peripheral blood. These receptors all stem from a man between 45 and 60 years old with acute or convalescent COVID-19.

The chain has TRBV15 and TRBJ2-1; TRBD1 matches 8 bases. This CDR3 is built from 16 residues. The V segment lost 1 base and the J segment 5 bases; nucleotides outside the gene matches: 7. Germline CDR1 LNHNV, CDR2 YYDKDF (reference sequence). CDR3 loop: CATSRVVGQGNNEQFF. The CDR3 DNA sequence: TGTGCCACCAGCAGAGTAGTAGGACAGGGTAACAATGAGCAGTTCTTC. Using reference TRBV15 and TRBJ2-1 for the parts outside the CDR3, the full variable domain is DAMVIQNPRYQVTQFGKPVTLSCSQTLNHNVMYWYQQKSSQAPKLLFHYYDKDFNNEADTPDNFQSRRPNTSFCFLDIRSPGLGDTAMYLCATSRVVGQGNNEQFFGPGTRLTVL.

This chain joins TRBV11-3 and TRBJ2-5; weak D call: TRBD2 (7 bases). With 5 bases removed from V and 3 bases from J, the gap between germline ends came to 19 bases. CDR1 is SGHNT, CDR2 YENEEA, per germline. CDR3 size: 16 residues. This CDR3 is CASSPYGGGREETQYF. CDR3 in DNA: TGTGCCAGCAGCCCTTATGGGGGGGGGCGCGAAGAGACCCAGTACTTC.

The chain employs TRBV5-1 and TRBJ2-2; unclear D gene. Per the germline V gene, CDR1 is SGHRS and CDR2 is YFSETQ. V was clipped by 4 bases and J by 2 bases, with 6 bases between them. The CDR3 has 13 amino acids. The CDR3 here is CASSEDNTGELFF. The CDR3 coding sequence is TGCGCCAGCAGCGAGGATAACACCGGGGAGCTGTTTTTT.

This chain connects TRBV14 to TRBJ1-6; 7 bases align to TRBD1. Germline assignment: CDR1 SGHDN and CDR2 FVKESK. The V segment lost 0 bases and the J segment 7 bases; nucleotides outside the gene matches: 3. This CDR3 region has 15 residues. CDR3 sequence reads: CASSQEGTVNSPLHF. The CDR3 region has the DNA TGTGCCAGCAGCCAAGAGGGGACAGTAAATTCACCCCTCCACTTT. The whole variable domain, filled in from reference TRBV14 and TRBJ1-6, reads EAGVTQFPSHSVIEKGQTVTLRCDPISGHDNLYWYRRVMGKEIKFLLHFVKESKQDESGMPNNRFLAERTGGTYSTLKVQPAELEDSGVYFCASSQEGTVNSPLHFGNGTRLTVT.

This rearrangement joins TRBV11-3 to TRBJ2-4; D unclear. This CDR3 comprises 14 residues. Trimming left V 1 base short and J 0 bases short, with 4 bases between. Germline V lookup: CDR1 SGHNT, CDR2 YENEEA. CDR3 residues: CASSLGGAKNIQYF. CDR3 DNA: TGTGCCAGCAGCTTAGGCGGAGCCAAAAACATTCAGTACTTC.

This rearrangement joins TRBV5-1 to TRBJ2-7; the D gene is possibly TRBD1 (5 bases). Trimming left V 0 bases short and J 5 bases short, with 9 bases between. Germline V gene data show CDR1 as SGHRS and CDR2 as YFSETQ. This CDR3 has 13 amino acids. This CDR3 is CASSLVLGDEQYF. The CDR3 coding sequence is TGCGCCAGCAGCTTGGTCTTAGGGGACGAGCAGTACTTC. Full variable domain (rest looked up from reference TRBV5-1 and TRBJ2-7): KAGVTQTPRYLIKTRGQQVTLSCSPISGHRSVSWYQQTPGQGLQFLFEYFSETQRNKGNFPGRFSGRQFSNSRSEMNVSTLELGDSALYLCASSLVLGDEQYFGPGTRLTVT.

The chain links TRBV9 to TRBJ2-7; 9 nucleotides align to TRBD2. This CDR3 has 16 amino acids. Germline CDR1 and CDR2: SGDLS and YYNGEE. V was clipped by 3 bases and J by 1 base; unmatched bases: 8. The CDR3 nucleotides read TGTGCCAGCAGCGCAAACGGGACTAGCCTGTCCTACGAGCAGTACTTC. It specifies CASSANGTSLSYEQYF.

This sequence joins TRBV5-1 and TRBJ2-1, with 14 bases lining up with TRBD2. The CDR3 has 16 residues. The V and J ends lost 0 bases and 6 bases, in that order; junction bases with no gene match: 2. Germline V gene lookup returns CDR1 SGHRS and CDR2 YFSETQ. This CDR3 reads CASSLDGLAGGNEQFF. The CDR3 DNA is TGCGCCAGCAGCTTGGACGGACTAGCGGGAGGCAATGAGCAGTTCTTC. Complete variable domain (other parts from reference TRBV5-1 and TRBJ2-1): KAGVTQTPRYLIKTRGQQVTLSCSPISGHRSVSWYQQTPGQGLQFLFEYFSETQRNKGNFPGRFSGRQFSNSRSEMNVSTLELGDSALYLCASSLDGLAGGNEQFFGPGTRLTVL.

The chain recombines TRBV4-3 with TRBJ1-2, with TRBD1 identical over 11 bases. CDR3 length: 17 amino acids. V shed 6 bases and J 4 bases; nucleotides not matched to a gene: 13. Germline CDR1 and CDR2: LGHNA and YSLEER. CDR3 loop: CASSRAGTGGSLYGYTF. The CDR3 DNA reads TGCGCCAGCAGTCGCGCCGGGACAGGGGGTTCCCTCTATGGCTACACCTTC.

This clone was counted only a few times. The chain carries TRBV3-1 (or the pseudogene TRBV3-2) and TRBJ2-3; 8 nucleotides agree with TRBD2. CDR1 and CDR2 (germline): LGHDT, YNNKEL (reference sequence). CDR3 length equals 15 residues. The J segment lost 4 bases and the V segment lost 8 bases, leaving 11 bases of the junction unmatched. The CDR3 DNA is TGTGCCAGCTCCCACGCGGCGGGAGGTGCAGATACGCAGTATTTT. It encodes CASSHAAGGADTQYF.

This clone was seen only once. This chain joins TRBV6-5 and TRBJ1-2; tentative D call: TRBD1 (6 bases). The V end was cut by 6 bases, the J end by 8 bases, with 16 bases between. Germline CDR1 reads MNHEY; CDR2 reads SVGAGI. This CDR3 region has 13 residues. CDR3 sequence reads: CASSPGGGRGYTF. CDR3 bases: TGTGCCAGCAGCCCCGGGGGGGGGCGGGGCTACACCTTC.

The chain has TRBV6-5 and TRBJ2-3, with TRBD2 identical over 10 bases. This CDR3 contains 15 residues. The ends lost 5 bases at V and 6 bases at J; junction bases unmatched: 8. In germline, CDR1 is MNHEY, CDR2 SVGAGI. The CDR3 nucleotides are TGTGCCAGCAGTAACCAGCGGGAGGGCCAGGATACGCAGTATTTT. It codes for CASSNQREGQDTQYF.

This clone appeared once. The CDR3 loop reads CASMSSPTDTQYF. The CDR3 DNA reads as TGTGCCAGTATGAGTAGCCCCACAGATACGCAGTATTTT. The chain joins TRBV19 to TRBJ2-3; D gene ambiguous. This CDR3 region has 13 residues. V lost 7 bases, J lost 2 bases, and 10 bases lay in between. CDR1 is LNHDA and CDR2 is SQIVND in the germline V gene (reference sequence).

V gene TRBV7-9 combines with J gene TRBJ2-1; D possibly corresponds to TRBD2 (6 bases). Germline loops: CDR1 SEHNR, CDR2 FQNEAQ (reference sequence). The CDR3 consists of 15 residues. V lost 3 bases and J lost 7, with 16 bases in between. CDR3 region: CASSFYREHRNEQFF. CDR3 in DNA: TGTGCCAGCAGCTTCTATCGGGAGCATAGGAATGAGCAGTTCTTC.

The CDR3: CASSRPGTGTNEKLFF. In DNA form, the CDR3 reads TGTGCCAGCAGCCGTCCCGGGACAGGAACTAATGAAAAACTGTTTTTT. The J gene is TRBJ1-4, the V gene TRBV14; 8 nucleotides match TRBD1. J was trimmed by 1 base and V by 4 bases; bases with no gene match: 5. Germline assignment: CDR1 SGHDN and CDR2 FVKESK. The CDR3 runs 16 residues.

The chain couples TRBV19 to TRBJ2-7, with D unclear. V was trimmed by 3 bases and J by 4 bases, leaving 10 bases between them. The CDR3 has 13 amino acids. The V gene's germline CDR1 is LNHDA and CDR2 SQIVND (reference sequence). DNA of the CDR3: TGTGCCAGTAGTATTAATAAGGAGTACGAGCAGTACTTC. Translation: CASSINKEYEQYF.

V is TRBV7-7 and J is TRBJ2-5; the D is unclear. Germline V lookup: CDR1 SSHAT, CDR2 FNYEAQ (reference sequence). The CDR3 is 13 residues long. Trimming took off 4 bases at V and 2 bases at J, with 8 bases between the two ends. CDR3 DNA sequence: TGTGCCAGCAGCTCCGACAAGCAAGAGACCCAGTACTTC. Translating it yields CASSSDKQETQYF.

The V gene is TRBV15, the J gene TRBJ2-3, with 7 nucleotides matching TRBD1. V lost 0 bases to trimming and J lost 12 bases; unmatched junction nucleotides: 6. Germline CDR1 reads LNHNV; CDR2 reads YYDKDF (reference sequence). This CDR3 contains 13 residues. In DNA form, the CDR3 reads TGTGCCACCAGCAGAGAGCGGACAGGCTCCCAGTATTTT. Protein: CATSRERTGSQYF.

The CDR3 DNA is TGTGCCAGCAGCTTAGATGTGGGGGCGGACTACGAGCAGTACTTC. Protein product: CASSLDVGADYEQYF. The rearrangement links TRBV11-2 to TRBJ2-7; weak D call: TRBD1 (6 bases). This CDR3 contains 15 residues. CDR1 is SGHAT, CDR2 FQNNGV, per germline. Deletions cut 0 bases from V and 3 bases from J, with 12 bases between.

The chain has TRBV7-9 and TRBJ2-5; the D gene is possibly TRBD2 (6 bases). CDR1 and CDR2 (germline): SEHNR, FQNEAQ (reference sequence). This CDR3 has 15 residues. Trimming stripped 1 base from V and 2 bases from J, with 11 bases between. The CDR3 loop is CASSLGGGRQETQYF. Here the CDR3 DNA reads TGTGCCAGCAGCTTAGGGGGAGGCCGACAAGAGACCCAGTACTTC.

The sample holds one count of this clone. The chain joins TRBV6-5 to TRBJ1-1; D gene ambiguous. Germline V gene sequence: CDR1 MNHEY, CDR2 SVGAGI. The CDR3 covers 11 residues. The V end lost 4 bases, the J end lost 5 bases, and 5 bases lay between the germline ends. The CDR3 DNA is TGTGCCAGCAGTTCGAGTACTGAAGCTTTCTTT. Translation: CASSSSTEAFF.